Each of the 20 T cell receptor beta chains below was sequenced from the same sample in a study of cytomegalovirus exposure and HLA in healthy donors. The PCR used 60 Vbeta and 13 Jbeta primers. The protocol was immunoSEQ multiplex PCR, while the TCRdb copy is restricted to in-frame clones and leaves out a portion. The table records about 170,000 clones, 70% to 90% of them present only once. Sequencing was done on a sample of PBMCs. The receptors derive from a young man in good health and CMV-seropositive.

This chain joins TRBV2 and TRBJ2-2; 7 nucleotides agree with TRBD1. Germline trimming cut 4 bases from V and 3 bases from J; bases unmatched to any gene: 17. Germline V gene data show CDR1 as SNHLY and CDR2 as FYNNEI. The CDR3 covers 19 residues. The CDR3 reads CASSATPLPTGLDTGELFF. CDR3 sequence (DNA): TGTGCCAGCAGTGCCACCCCCCTACCGACAGGGTTGGACACCGGGGAGCTGTTTTTT.

The V call is TRBV30, the J call TRBJ2-5; D gene unclear. The ends were cut back, 2 bases at V and 0 bases at J, with 4 bases in the middle. Germline CDR1 and CDR2: GTSNPN and SVGIG (reference sequence). The CDR3 is 12 residues long. CDR3: CAWSPYQETQYF. As DNA, the CDR3 is TGTGCCTGGAGTCCGTACCAAGAGACCCAGTACTTC.

This chain uses TRBV30 with TRBJ2-7; D is perhaps TRBD2 (6 bases). The CDR3 length is 14 residues. The germline V gene encodes CDR1 GTSNPN and CDR2 SVGIG (reference sequence). V was clipped by 5 bases and J by 5 bases, with 19 bases between them. CDR3 sequence reads: CAWDSGGASHEQYF. The CDR3 DNA is TGTGCCTGGGACTCGGGCGGGGCCAGCCACGAGCAGTACTTC.

The chain couples TRBV7-2 to TRBJ2-3; TRBD2 matches 7 bases. The CDR3 spans 17 residues. Losses at the gene ends were 2 bases for V and 1 base for J; bases not matched to a gene: 9. Germline-derived CDR1 and CDR2 are SGHTA and FQGNSA. The chain's CDR3 is CASSLQREASGTDTQYF. The CDR3 nucleotides read TGTGCCAGCAGCTTACAACGGGAGGCCTCTGGCACAGATACGCAGTATTTT.

The V gene is TRBV29-1, the J gene TRBJ1-2, with D possibly being TRBD1 (5 bases). V gave up 5 bases and J gave up 4 bases, with 11 bases separating them. This CDR3 is 12 amino acids long. CDR1 and CDR2 (germline): SQVTM, ANQGSEA. In nucleotides, the CDR3 is TGCAGCGTTCGACGGGGGTTCTATGGCTACACCTTC. The encoded protein is CSVRRGFYGYTF.

The rearrangement joins TRBV6-5 to TRBJ2-3, with TRBD2 matching over 7 bases. Losses at the gene ends were 5 bases for V and 9 bases for J; bases not matched to a gene: 8. CDR3 length: 13 residues. Germline loops: CDR1 MNHEY, CDR2 SVGAGI. The CDR3 loop reads CASSPWTGGTQYF. As DNA, the CDR3 is TGTGCCAGCAGTCCCTGGACGGGGGGAACGCAGTATTTT.

This chain joins TRBV11-3 and TRBJ2-3; 9 nucleotides match TRBD1. Trimming at V came to 4 bases and at J to 4 bases, leaving 6 bases not matched to a gene. This CDR3 spans 15 amino acids. Germline loops: CDR1 SGHNT, CDR2 YENEEA. The CDR3: CASSSLGTGSDTQYF. CDR3 bases: TGTGCCAGCAGCTCCCTCGGGACAGGGTCAGATACGCAGTATTTT.

V is TRBV6-5 and J is TRBJ2-7; 8 positions agree with TRBD1. The V and J ends lost 2 bases and 3 bases, in that order; junction bases with no gene match: 6. Germline assignment: CDR1 MNHEY and CDR2 SVGAGI. The CDR3 length is 15 residues. CDR3 DNA: TGTGCCAGCAGTTACGGCGGACAGGGTCACTACGAGCAGTACTTC. Translating gives CASSYGGQGHYEQYF.

The rearrangement joins TRBV10-1 to TRBJ2-7, with a possible D match to TRBD2 (5 bases). There are 13 residues in the CDR3. The germline V gene encodes CDR1 WNHNN and CDR2 SYGVQD (reference sequence). Trimming took off 4 bases at V and 2 bases at J, with 9 bases between the two ends. CDR3 loop: CASSAGVTYEQYF. Here the CDR3 DNA reads TGCGCCAGCAGTGCCGGGGTCACCTACGAGCAGTACTTC.

V gene TRBV27 combines with J gene TRBJ1-5; 8 bases agree with TRBD1. The CDR3 is 15 amino acids. Germline CDR1 MNHEY, CDR2 SMNVEV (reference sequence). V dropped 2 bases and J dropped 5; count of bases not matched to a gene: 5. The chain's CDR3 is CASSLRAGGYQPQHF. CDR3 nucleotides: TGTGCCAGCAGTTTAAGGGCAGGGGGCTATCAGCCCCAGCATTTT.

The CDR3 region is CASSSGRGGGGELFF. CDR3 bases: TGTGCCAGCAGCTCAGGCCGGGGGGGCGGCGGGGAGCTGTTTTTT. The J gene is TRBJ2-2, the V gene TRBV7-2; 8 bases align to TRBD2. CDR3 length: 15 amino acids. The germline V gene has CDR1 SGHTA and CDR2 FQGNSA. J was trimmed by 7 bases and V by 4 bases; bases with no gene match: 8.

The chain carries TRBV4-2 and TRBJ1-4; maybe TRBD1 (5 bases). Germline V gene lookup returns CDR1 LGHNA and CDR2 YNFKEQ. This CDR3 region has 17 residues. V lost 3 bases, J lost 8 bases, and 22 bases lay in between. The CDR3 loop is CASSHNGVQGGDEKLFF. The DNA for the CDR3 is TGTGCCAGCAGCCATAACGGGGTCCAGGGAGGAGACGAAAAACTGTTTTTT.

The chain couples TRBV7-8 to TRBJ1-3; 8 bases fit TRBD1. J gave up 0 bases and V 3 bases, and 10 bases lay outside the gene matches. The CDR3 loop spans 18 amino acids. CDR1 SGHVS and CDR2 FQNEAQ come from the germline V gene. CDR3 in DNA: TGTGCCAGCAGCTTCGACAGGGGCCCTCTCTACTCTGGAAACACCATATATTTT. Translated: CASSFDRGPLYSGNTIYF.

The rearrangement links TRBV18 to TRBJ1-1, with D maybe TRBD1 (6 bases). The germline V gene encodes CDR1 KGHSH and CDR2 LQKENI. This CDR3 comprises 15 residues. Trimming removed 0 bases at V and 1 base at J, with 9 bases between. The CDR3 coding sequence is TGTGCCAGCTCACCACCTTTGGGACAGAACACTGAAGCTTTCTTT. Its translation: CASSPPLGQNTEAFF.

This rearrangement joins TRBV6-5 to TRBJ1-1, with no clear D. V was pared by 6 bases and J by 3 bases, with 17 bases between. The CDR3 loop spans 15 amino acids. Germline CDR1 and CDR2: MNHEY and SVGAGI. The CDR3 nucleotides are TGTGCCAGCAGCCCCGTAAGCGTTGGATACACTGAAGCTTTCTTT. It is translated as CASSPVSVGYTEAFF.

This clone was detected only a few times. This chain uses TRBV5-1 with TRBJ2-5; the D gene is possibly TRBD2 (6 bases). Trimming left V 4 bases short and J 5 bases short, with 21 bases between. Germline CDR1 is SGHRS and CDR2 is YFSETQ. CDR3 length: 16 amino acids. CDR3 sequence reads: CASSPGIGRLEETQYF. The CDR3 nucleotides are TGCGCCAGCAGCCCGGGGATAGGGAGGTTGGAGGAGACCCAGTACTTC.

On this clone itself: A read error may produce the germline difference seen at one junction end. The chain carries TRBV7-9 and TRBJ2-3, with D possibly being TRBD2 (6 bases). The CDR3 has 17 amino acids. Germline V gene lookup returns CDR1 SEHNR and CDR2 FQNEAQ (reference sequence). The CDR3 DNA reads TGTTCCAGCAACCCCTGGGACTCCATCTCCTCCACAGATACGCAGTATTTT. Protein sequence: CSSNPWDSISSTDTQYF.

This rearrangement joins TRBV6-6 to TRBJ2-1, with D perhaps TRBD1 (6 bases). Germline loops: CDR1 MNHNY, CDR2 SVGAGI (reference sequence). The germline V and J ends were trimmed by 4 bases and 7 bases, with 14 bases remaining between them. The CDR3 has 14 residues. The CDR3 nucleotides read TGTGCCAGCAGTTTCGCCGGGACAACTAATGAGCAGTTCTTC. Protein sequence: CASSFAGTTNEQFF.

The V and J genes are TRBV18 and TRBJ2-2; 10 bases match TRBD2. The CDR3 sequence is 16 residues long. The germline CDR1 and CDR2 sequences are KGHSH and LQKENI. The V segment lost 3 bases and the J segment 4 bases; nucleotides outside the gene matches: 5. The chain's CDR3 is CASSPKLAGFTGELFF. CDR3 coding DNA: TGTGCCAGCTCACCTAAACTAGCGGGGTTCACCGGGGAGCTGTTTTTT.

Relative to its sample, this clone is medium-sized. The chain joins TRBV7-3 to TRBJ1-1; no reliable D call. Per the germline V gene, CDR1 is SGHTA and CDR2 is FQGTGA. Trimming stripped 5 bases from V and 4 bases from J, with 14 bases between. The CDR3 loop spans 14 amino acids. The CDR3 bases are TGTGCCAGCAGCCTCCAACCAGGCACCACTGAAGCTTTCTTT. The encoded protein is CASSLQPGTTEAFF.